This T cell receptor (beta chain) was recovered during a study of T cell responses to AZD1222 COVID-19 vaccine. Germline V gene lookup returns CDR1 SGHRS and CDR2 YFSETQ. V shed 0 bases, J shed 2 bases, and the junction held 7 bases outside the gene matches. The CDR3 has 16 residues. The table came from immunoSEQ multiplex PCR; TCRdb's copy has only in-frame clones and leaves some out. The sample shows over 150,000 clones, about 90% of them seen only once. The V call is TRBV5-1, the J call TRBJ1-2, with 7 bases matching TRBD1. This material consisted of peripheral blood, taken on day 0 of AZD1222 vaccination. The receptor was isolated from an adult in good health. CDR3 in amino acids: CASSLASRGINYGYTF. The CDR3 DNA reads TGCGCCAGCAGCTTGGCCTCCAGGGGGATCAACTATGGCTACACCTTC.